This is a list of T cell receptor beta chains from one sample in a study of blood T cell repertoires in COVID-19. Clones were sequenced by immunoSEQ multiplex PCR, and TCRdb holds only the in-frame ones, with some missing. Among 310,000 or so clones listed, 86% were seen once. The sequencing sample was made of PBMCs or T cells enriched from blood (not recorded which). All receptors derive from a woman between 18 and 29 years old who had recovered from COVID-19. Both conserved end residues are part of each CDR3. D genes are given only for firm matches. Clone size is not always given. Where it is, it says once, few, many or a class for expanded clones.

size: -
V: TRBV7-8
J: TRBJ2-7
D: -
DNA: TGTGCCAGCAGCTTTTTAGCGGCGGACTACGAGCAGTACTTC
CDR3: CASSFLAADYEQYF

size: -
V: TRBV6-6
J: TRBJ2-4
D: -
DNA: TGTGCCAGCAGTTACCCCAGCGGGTCTCTCCACATTCAGTACTTC
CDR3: CASSYPSGSLHIQYF

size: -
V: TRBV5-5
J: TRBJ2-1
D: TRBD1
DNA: TGTGCCAGCAGCCCGCCCCCGACAGGGGTCTACAATGAGCAGTTCTTC
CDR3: CASSPPPTGVYNEQFF

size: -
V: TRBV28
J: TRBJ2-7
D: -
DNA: TGTGCCAGCAGTTCTAACACCGGGACACCCTTCGACGAGCAGTACTTC
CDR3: CASSSNTGTPFDEQYF

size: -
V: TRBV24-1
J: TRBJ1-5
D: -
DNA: TGTGCCACCAGTGATACAGGGTCTCAGCAGCCCCAGCATTTT
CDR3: CATSDTGSQQPQHF

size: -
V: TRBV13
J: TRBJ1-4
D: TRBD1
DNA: TGTGCCAGCAGCTTTGGACAGGGGGCGGCTTTCGAAAAACTGTTTTTT
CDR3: CASSFGQGAAFEKLFF

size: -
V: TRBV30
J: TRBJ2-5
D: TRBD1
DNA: TGTGCCTGGTCGGGACAGGCAGAAGAGACCCAGTACTTC
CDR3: CAWSGQAEETQYF

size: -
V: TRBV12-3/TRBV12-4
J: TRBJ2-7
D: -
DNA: TGTGCCAGCAGTCCCGGGACACTCTACGAGCAGTACTTC
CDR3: CASSPGTLYEQYF

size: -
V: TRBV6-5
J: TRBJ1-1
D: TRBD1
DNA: TGTGCCAGCAGTTACGGGACAGGGGCGTATGACACTGAAGCTTTCTTT
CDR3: CASSYGTGAYDTEAFF

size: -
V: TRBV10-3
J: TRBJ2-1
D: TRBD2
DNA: TGTGCCATCAGTGAGACAATCCTAGCGGGAGGGCCAAATGAGCAGTTCTTC
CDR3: CAISETILAGGPNEQFF

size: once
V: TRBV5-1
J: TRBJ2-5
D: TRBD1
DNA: TGCGCCAGCAGCGTGACAGGGGTCCAAGAGACCCAGTACTTC
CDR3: CASSVTGVQETQYF

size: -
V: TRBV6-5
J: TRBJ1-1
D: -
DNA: TGTGCCAGCAGTCAGGTGGACAGTGAAGCTTTCTTT
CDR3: CASSQVDSEAFF

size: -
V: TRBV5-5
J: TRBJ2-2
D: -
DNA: TGTGCCAGTAAGTTATTGGCGGGATTGAACACCGGGGAGCTGTTTTTT
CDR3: CASKLLAGLNTGELFF

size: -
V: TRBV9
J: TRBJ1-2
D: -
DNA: TGTGCCAGCAGCCCAAGAGGGGGAGAGGGCTATGGCTACACCTTC
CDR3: CASSPRGGEGYGYTF

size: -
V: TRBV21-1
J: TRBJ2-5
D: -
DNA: TGTGCCAGCACCTCAGGCCCAGAGACCCAGTACTTC
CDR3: CASTSGPETQYF

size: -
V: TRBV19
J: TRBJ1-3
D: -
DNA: TGTGCCAGTAGCACCTGGGAGGGACGACTTTCTGGAAACACCATATATTTT
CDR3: CASSTWEGRLSGNTIYF

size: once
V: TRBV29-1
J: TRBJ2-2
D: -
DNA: TGCAGCGTTGAGACTGAGACGAACACCGGGGAGCTGTTTTTT
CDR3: CSVETETNTGELFF

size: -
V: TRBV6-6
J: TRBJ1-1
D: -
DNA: TGTGCCAGCAGCCTCTCCCCTAGGAACACTGAAGCTTTCTTT
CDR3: CASSLSPRNTEAFF

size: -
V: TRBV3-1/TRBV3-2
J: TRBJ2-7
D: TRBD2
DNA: TGTGCCAGCAGCCAAGGAGCACTAGCGGGATACGAGCAGTACTTC
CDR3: CASSQGALAGYEQYF

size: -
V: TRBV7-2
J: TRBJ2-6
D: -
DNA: TGTGCCAGCAGCTTAACTATAGGGAGGTCTGGGGCCAACGTCCTGACTTTC
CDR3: CASSLTIGRSGANVLTF